These 15 T cell receptor beta chains originate from one sample sequenced in a study of patients and donors after allogeneic stem cell transplantation. TCRdb ran MiXCR on the RT-PCR reads and lists one entry per CDR3 protein. In the table there are 150,000 to 200,000 distinct CDR3 sequences, 30% of which are singletons. The sample comprised blood, either unsorted or a sorted T cell fraction (not recorded which). The receptors come from a human donor who was either an allogeneic HSCT recipient or a stem cell or donor lymphocyte infusion donor (not recorded which). It is not recorded whose cells these are; they may come from a transplant donor.

CDR3 amino acids: CASSLTEYNEQFF. The CDR3 nucleotides read TGTGCCAGCAGTTTAACCGAGTACAATGAGCAGTTCTTC. J is TRBJ2-1 and V is TRBV12-3 or TRBV12-4; D is uncertain. The CDR3 totals 13 residues. Trimming shortened V by 2 bases and J by 4 bases, and 6 bases separated the two germline ends.

This clonotype was seen many times. This chain uses TRBV12-3 or TRBV12-4 with TRBJ1-1; D is unclear. Deletions cut 6 bases from V and 7 bases from J, with 12 bases between. This CDR3 has 12 amino acids. CDR3 nucleotides: TGTGCCAGCAGGAAAGGGCCGTATGAAGCTTTCTTT. Protein: CASRKGPYEAFF.

This clonotype has a handful of counts. This chain connects TRBV6-6 to TRBJ1-4; D might be TRBD1 (5 bases). Germline CDR1 and CDR2: MNHNY and SVGAGI (reference sequence). V was shortened by 4 bases and J by 1 base, with 10 bases between the two germline ends. The CDR3 contains 15 residues. The chain's CDR3 is CASSLPTGTNEKLFF. The CDR3 DNA reads TGTGCCAGCAGTTTACCTACAGGAACTAATGAAAAACTGTTTTTT.

V is TRBV27 and J is TRBJ2-7; 14 bases are shared with TRBD2. The V gene end was trimmed by 4 bases and the J gene end by 5 bases; junction bases not matched to a gene: 4. The CDR3 sequence is 15 residues long. In germline, CDR1 is MNHEY, CDR2 SMNVEV (reference sequence). CDR3 protein: CASSSGLAGAHEQYF. The CDR3 DNA follows: TGTGCCAGCAGTTCGGGACTAGCGGGAGCCCACGAGCAGTACTTC.

The CDR3 nucleotides read TGCGCCAGCAGCGTAACAGGACCTAATGAGCAGTTCTTC. Residues: CASSVTGPNEQFF. The chain joins TRBV5-1 to TRBJ2-1; D is perhaps TRBD1 (5 bases). Trimming pared 4 bases from V and 7 bases from J, leaving 12 bases between. Germline V CDR1 and CDR2: SGHRS, YFSETQ. The CDR3 consists of 13 residues.

The chain joins TRBV13 to TRBJ1-6; D remains unclear. The CDR3 has 12 amino acids. CDR1 and CDR2 from the germline V gene are PRHDT and FYEKMQ (reference sequence). Trimming shortened V by 1 base and J by 17 bases, and 12 bases separated the two germline ends. The CDR3 reads CASSLAPDAVHF. The CDR3 DNA reads as TGTGCCAGCAGCTTAGCCCCTGATGCCGTCCACTTT.

The chain employs TRBV7-2 and TRBJ2-3, with TRBD2 matching over 8 bases. V was clipped by 2 bases and J by 6 bases; unmatched bases: 7. The germline CDR1 and CDR2 sequences are SGHTA and FQGNSA. The CDR3 has 15 residues. DNA of the CDR3: TGTGCCAGCAGCTTATGGACTAGCTATAAGGATACGCAGTATTTT. Encoded protein: CASSLWTSYKDTQYF.

The chain carries TRBV7-6 and TRBJ2-3; possible D gene TRBD2, 5 bases. Germline lookup yields CDR1 SGHVS and CDR2 FNYEAQ. V lost 5 bases to trimming and J lost 6 bases, with 21 bases between them. The CDR3 is made up of 16 amino acids. CDR3 amino acids: CASSLDYHGIMDTQYF. CDR3 bases: TGTGCCAGCAGCCTAGACTACCACGGGATTATGGATACGCAGTATTTT.

J is TRBJ2-7 and V is TRBV20-1; D is ambiguous. V dropped 6 bases and J dropped 5 bases, with 8 bases sitting between them. The CDR3 extends over 10 amino acids. Germline CDR1 is DFQATT and CDR2 is SNEGSKA (reference sequence). The chain's CDR3 is CSATRDEQYF. CDR3 nucleotides: TGCAGTGCGACACGAGACGAGCAGTACTTC.

This clonotype has more than one count but fewer than ten. The chain links TRBV4-2 to TRBJ1-2; D gene unclear. The length of the CDR3 is 15 residues. Deletions cut 0 bases from V and 5 bases from J, with 13 bases between. From germline, CDR1 is LGHNA and CDR2 YNFKEQ. CDR3: CASSQEQPVRYGYTF. DNA for the CDR3: TGTGCCAGCAGCCAAGAACAACCCGTCCGGTATGGCTACACCTTC.

The J gene is TRBJ2-1, the V gene TRBV7-3; 10 bases align to TRBD2. CDR1 is SGHTA, CDR2 FQGTGA, per germline. The V and J ends lost 8 bases and 2 bases, in that order; junction bases with no gene match: 9. This CDR3 has 16 amino acids. The CDR3 sequence: CASGVAGGLPYNEQFF. CDR3 DNA sequence: TGTGCCAGCGGGGTAGCGGGAGGCCTCCCCTACAATGAGCAGTTCTTC.

This clonotype was detected ten times or more. V gene TRBV7-9 combines with J gene TRBJ1-2, with a tentative D call TRBD1 (5 bases). Germline-derived CDR1 and CDR2 are SEHNR and FQNEAQ (reference sequence). V gave up 1 base and J gave up 8 bases, with 11 bases separating them. The CDR3 runs to 13 residues. For the CDR3, the DNA is TGTGCCAGCAGCTTAGAAGGGGCCCGCGGCTACACCTTC. It yields the protein CASSLEGARGYTF.

This clonotype came up a few times. The rearrangement joins TRBV24-1 to TRBJ2-1; perhaps TRBD1 as D (6 bases). V lost 2 bases, J lost 9 bases, and 7 bases lay in between. The germline V gene has CDR1 KGHDR and CDR2 SFDVKD. This CDR3 has 12 residues. CDR3 sequence: CATSDYRAEQFF. CDR3 DNA: TGTGCCACCAGTGATTACAGGGCTGAGCAGTTCTTC.

This chain uses TRBV9 with TRBJ1-4, with D unresolved. Per the germline V gene, CDR1 is SGDLS and CDR2 is YYNGEE. CDR3 length: 14 amino acids. Trimming left V 1 base short and J 8 bases short, with 12 bases between. The CDR3 bases are TGTGCCAGCAGCGTATTGTCTTCGGGCGAAAAACTGTTTTTT. Amino acids: CASSVLSSGEKLFF.

The chain uses TRBV2 and TRBJ1-5, with TRBD1 as a possible D gene (6 bases). The CDR3 covers 14 residues. Germline CDR1 is SNHLY and CDR2 is FYNNEI. V dropped 8 bases and J dropped 5 bases, with 16 bases sitting between them. The CDR3 protein is CASADRTVDQPQHF. The CDR3 DNA follows: TGTGCCAGCGCCGACCGGACAGTTGATCAGCCCCAGCATTTT.